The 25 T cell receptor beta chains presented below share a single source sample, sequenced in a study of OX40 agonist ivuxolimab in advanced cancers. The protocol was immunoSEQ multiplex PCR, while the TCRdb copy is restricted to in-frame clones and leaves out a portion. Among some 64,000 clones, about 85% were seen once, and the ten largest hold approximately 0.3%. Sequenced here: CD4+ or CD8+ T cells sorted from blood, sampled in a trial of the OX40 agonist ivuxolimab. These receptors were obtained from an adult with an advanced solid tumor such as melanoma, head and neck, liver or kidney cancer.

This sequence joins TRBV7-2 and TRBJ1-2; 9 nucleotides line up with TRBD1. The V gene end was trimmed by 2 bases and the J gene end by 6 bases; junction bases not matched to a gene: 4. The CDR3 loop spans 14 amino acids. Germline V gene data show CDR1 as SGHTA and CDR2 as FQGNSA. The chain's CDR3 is CASSLNRQGDGYTF. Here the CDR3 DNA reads TGTGCCAGCAGCTTAAATCGACAGGGGGATGGCTACACCTTC. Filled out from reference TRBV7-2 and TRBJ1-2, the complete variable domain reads GAGVSQSPSNKVTEKGKDVELRCDPISGHTALYWYRQSLGQGLEFLIYFQGNSAPDKSGLPSDRFSAERTGGSVSTLTIQRTQQEDSAVYLCASSLNRQGDGYTFGSGTRLTVV.

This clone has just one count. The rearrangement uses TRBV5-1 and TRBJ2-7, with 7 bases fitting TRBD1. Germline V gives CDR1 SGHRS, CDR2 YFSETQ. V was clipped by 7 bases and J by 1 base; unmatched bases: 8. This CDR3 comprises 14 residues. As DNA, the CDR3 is TGCGCCAGCGGAACAGGGGCGGAGTCCTACGAGCAGTACTTC. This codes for CASGTGAESYEQYF. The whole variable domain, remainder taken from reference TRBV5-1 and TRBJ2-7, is KAGVTQTPRYLIKTRGQQVTLSCSPISGHRSVSWYQQTPGQGLQFLFEYFSETQRNKGNFPGRFSGRQFSNSRSEMNVSTLELGDSALYLCASGTGAESYEQYFGPGTRLTVT.

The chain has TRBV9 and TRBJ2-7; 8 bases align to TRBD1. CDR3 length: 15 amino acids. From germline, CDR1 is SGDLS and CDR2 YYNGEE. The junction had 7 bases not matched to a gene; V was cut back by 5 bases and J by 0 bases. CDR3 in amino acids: CASSRTGGGSYEQYF. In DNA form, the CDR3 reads TGTGCCAGCAGTCGCACAGGGGGAGGCTCCTACGAGCAGTACTTC.

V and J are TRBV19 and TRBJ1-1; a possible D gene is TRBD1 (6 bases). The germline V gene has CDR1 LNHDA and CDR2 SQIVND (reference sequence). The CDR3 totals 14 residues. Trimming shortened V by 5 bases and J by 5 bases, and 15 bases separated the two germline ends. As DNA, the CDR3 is TGTGCCAGTAGTTCCAGGGTCCAGGGGACTGAAGCTTTCTTT. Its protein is CASSSRVQGTEAFF.

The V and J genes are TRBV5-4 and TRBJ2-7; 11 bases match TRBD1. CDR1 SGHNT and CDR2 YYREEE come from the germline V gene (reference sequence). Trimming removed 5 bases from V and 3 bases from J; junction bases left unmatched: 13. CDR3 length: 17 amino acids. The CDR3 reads CASSPTIGDRGIYEQYF. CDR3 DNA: TGTGCCAGCAGTCCAACCATAGGGGACAGGGGGATCTACGAGCAGTACTTC.

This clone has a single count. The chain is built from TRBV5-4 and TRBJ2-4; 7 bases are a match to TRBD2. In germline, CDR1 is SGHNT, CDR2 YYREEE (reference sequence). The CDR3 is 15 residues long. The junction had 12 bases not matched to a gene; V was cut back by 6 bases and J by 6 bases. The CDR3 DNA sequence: TGTGCCAGCACCCAAGAGGCGGGGGAGAGAAACATTCAGTACTTC. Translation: CASTQEAGERNIQYF.

CDR3 amino acids: CASSQGQNSYEQYF. The CDR3 nucleotides read TGCGCCAGCAGCCAAGGACAGAATAGCTACGAGCAGTACTTC. The chain is built from TRBV4-3 and TRBJ2-7, with D possibly matching TRBD1 (5 bases). The ends were cut back, 1 base at V and 3 bases at J, with 10 bases in the middle. The CDR3 length is 14 residues. Germline loops: CDR1 LGHNA, CDR2 YSLEER.

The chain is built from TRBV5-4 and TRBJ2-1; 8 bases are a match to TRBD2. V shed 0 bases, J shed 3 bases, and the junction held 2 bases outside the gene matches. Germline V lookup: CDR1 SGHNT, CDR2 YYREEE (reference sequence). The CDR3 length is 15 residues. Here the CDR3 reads CASSLATSGYNEQFF. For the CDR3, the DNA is TGTGCCAGCAGCTTGGCTACTAGCGGCTACAATGAGCAGTTCTTC. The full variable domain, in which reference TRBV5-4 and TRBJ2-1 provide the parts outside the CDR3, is ETGVTQSPTHLIKTRGQQVTLRCSSQSGHNTVSWYQQALGQGPQFIFQYYREEENGRGNFPPRFSGLQFPNYSSELNVNALELDDSALYLCASSLATSGYNEQFFGPGTRLTVL.

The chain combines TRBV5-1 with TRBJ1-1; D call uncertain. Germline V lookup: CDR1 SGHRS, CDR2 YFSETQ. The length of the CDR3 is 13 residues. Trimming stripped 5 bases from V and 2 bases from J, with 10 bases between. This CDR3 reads CASRVDPNTEAFF. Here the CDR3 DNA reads TGCGCCAGCAGGGTGGACCCAAACACTGAAGCTTTCTTT.

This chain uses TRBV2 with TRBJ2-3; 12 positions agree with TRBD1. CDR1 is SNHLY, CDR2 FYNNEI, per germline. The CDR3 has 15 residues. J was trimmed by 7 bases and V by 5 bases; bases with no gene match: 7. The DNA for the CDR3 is TGTGCCAGCAGTATAGCGGGACAGGGGGCGAATACGCAGTATTTT. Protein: CASSIAGQGANTQYF.

The CDR3 sequence is CASSDRAYNEQFF. CDR3 in DNA: TGTGCCAGCAGTGACCGGGCCTACAATGAGCAGTTCTTC. V and J are TRBV6-1 and TRBJ2-1; D is undetermined. V was clipped by 3 bases and J by 2 bases, with 5 bases between them. The CDR3 has 13 amino acids. Germline CDR1 and CDR2: MNHNS and SASEGT.

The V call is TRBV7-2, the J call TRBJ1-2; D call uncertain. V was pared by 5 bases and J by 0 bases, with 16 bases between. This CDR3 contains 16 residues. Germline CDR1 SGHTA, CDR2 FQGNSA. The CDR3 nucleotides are TGTGCCAGCAGCCTCACTTGGGCCCTAGCTAACTATGGCTACACCTTC. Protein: CASSLTWALANYGYTF.

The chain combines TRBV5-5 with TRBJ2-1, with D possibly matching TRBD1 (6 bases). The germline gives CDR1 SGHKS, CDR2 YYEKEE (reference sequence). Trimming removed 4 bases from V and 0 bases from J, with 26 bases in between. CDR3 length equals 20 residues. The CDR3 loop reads CASSLLIEDRLRSSYNEQFF. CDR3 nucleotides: TGTGCCAGCAGCCTACTGATCGAGGACAGATTAAGAAGCTCCTACAATGAGCAGTTCTTC.

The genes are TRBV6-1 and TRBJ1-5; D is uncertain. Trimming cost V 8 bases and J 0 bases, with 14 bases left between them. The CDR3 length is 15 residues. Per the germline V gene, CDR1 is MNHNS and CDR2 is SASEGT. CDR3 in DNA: TGTGCCAGCGCCGTTGATTGGGGTAGCAATCAGCCCCAGCATTTT. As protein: CASAVDWGSNQPQHF.

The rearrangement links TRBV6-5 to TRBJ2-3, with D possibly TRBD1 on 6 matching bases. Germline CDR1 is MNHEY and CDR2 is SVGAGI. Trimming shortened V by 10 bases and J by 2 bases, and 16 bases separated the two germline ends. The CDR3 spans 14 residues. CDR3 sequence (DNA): TGTGCCACAAATACTAGGGACAACACAGATACGCAGTATTTT. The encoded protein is CATNTRDNTDTQYF.

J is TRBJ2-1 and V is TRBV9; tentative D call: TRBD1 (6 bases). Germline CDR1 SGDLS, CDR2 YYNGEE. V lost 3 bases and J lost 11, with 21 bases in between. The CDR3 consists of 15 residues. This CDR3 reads CASSATGITVEQQFF. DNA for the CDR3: TGTGCCAGCAGCGCAACAGGGATAACGGTAGAACAGCAGTTCTTC.

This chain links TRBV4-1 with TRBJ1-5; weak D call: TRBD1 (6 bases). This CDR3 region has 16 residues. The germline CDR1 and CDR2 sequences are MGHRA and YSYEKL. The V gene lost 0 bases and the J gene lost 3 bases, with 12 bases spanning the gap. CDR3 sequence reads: CASSQERGAANQPQHF. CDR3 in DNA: TGCGCCAGCAGCCAAGAAAGGGGGGCCGCCAATCAGCCCCAGCATTTT.

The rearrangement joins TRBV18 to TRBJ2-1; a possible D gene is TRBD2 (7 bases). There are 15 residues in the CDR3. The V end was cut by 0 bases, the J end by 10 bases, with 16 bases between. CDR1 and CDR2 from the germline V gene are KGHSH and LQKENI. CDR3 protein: CASSPPVGGRKEQFF. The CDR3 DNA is TGTGCCAGCTCACCACCGGTGGGGGGGCGAAAAGAGCAGTTCTTC.

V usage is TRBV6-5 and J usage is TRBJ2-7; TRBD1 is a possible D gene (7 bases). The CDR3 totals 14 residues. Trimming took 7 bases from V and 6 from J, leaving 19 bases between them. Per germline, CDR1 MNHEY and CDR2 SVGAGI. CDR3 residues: CASTAGTAGLEQYF. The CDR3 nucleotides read TGTGCCAGCACTGCCGGGACAGCGGGCCTCGAGCAGTACTTC.

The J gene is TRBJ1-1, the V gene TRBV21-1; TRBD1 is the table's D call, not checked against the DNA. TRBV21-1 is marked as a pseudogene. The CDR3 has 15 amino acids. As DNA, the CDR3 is TGTGCCAGCAGCAAAACATGGGACAGGCCATCCAGGGCTTTCTTT. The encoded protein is CASSKTWDRPSRAFF.

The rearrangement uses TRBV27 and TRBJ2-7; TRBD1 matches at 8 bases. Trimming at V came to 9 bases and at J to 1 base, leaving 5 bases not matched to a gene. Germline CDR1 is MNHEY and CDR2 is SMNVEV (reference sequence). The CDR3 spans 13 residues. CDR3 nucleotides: TGTGCCAGGGGGACAGGTAGGTCCTACGAGCAGTACTTC. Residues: CARGTGRSYEQYF.

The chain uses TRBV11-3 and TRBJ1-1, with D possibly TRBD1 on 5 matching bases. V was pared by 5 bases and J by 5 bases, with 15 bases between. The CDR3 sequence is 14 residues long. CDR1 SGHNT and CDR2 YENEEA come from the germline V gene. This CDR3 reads CASSVTGTSTEAFF. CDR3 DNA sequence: TGTGCCAGCAGCGTGACCGGGACCTCAACTGAAGCTTTCTTT.

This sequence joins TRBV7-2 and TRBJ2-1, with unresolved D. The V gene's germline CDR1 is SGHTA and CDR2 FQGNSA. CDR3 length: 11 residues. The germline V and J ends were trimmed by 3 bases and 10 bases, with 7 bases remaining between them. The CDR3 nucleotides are TGTGCCAGCAGCTTCGGGTGGGAGCAGTTCTTC. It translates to CASSFGWEQFF.

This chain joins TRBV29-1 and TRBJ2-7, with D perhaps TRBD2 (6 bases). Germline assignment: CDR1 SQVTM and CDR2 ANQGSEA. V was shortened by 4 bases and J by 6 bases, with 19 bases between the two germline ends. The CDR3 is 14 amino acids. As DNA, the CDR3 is TGCAGCGTTGCCCCTCTGGCGGGACCGGGCGAGCAGTACTTC. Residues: CSVAPLAGPGEQYF.

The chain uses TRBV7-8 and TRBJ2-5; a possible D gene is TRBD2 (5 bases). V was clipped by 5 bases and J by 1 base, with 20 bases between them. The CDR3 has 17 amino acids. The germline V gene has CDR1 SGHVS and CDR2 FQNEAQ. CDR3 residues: CASSPRGGVLTQETQYF. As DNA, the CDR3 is TGTGCCAGCAGCCCACGAGGAGGCGTTCTAACCCAAGAGACCCAGTACTTC.